The source of this TCR beta chain is a study of regulatory T cells in long-lasting Graves disease. This clonotype was seen repeatedly, ten times or more. The time point: newly diagnosed GD, antithyroid drugs for less than 3 months. From RNA extracted from PBMCs, the TCR library was made. With iRepertoire HTBI primers and Arm-PCR of CDR3 regions, TCR beta libraries were built. TCRdb re-called the multiplex PCR reads through MiXCR, storing one row per CDR3 protein. The table includes about 560,000 distinct CDR3 sequences, roughly 15% detected once. V shed 3 bases, J shed 1 base, and the junction held 1 base outside the gene matches. The CDR3 loop spans 15 amino acids. Germline loops: CDR1 MDHEN, CDR2 SYDVKM. This sample also belongs to another study, concerning T cells in Graves' hyperthyroidism and ophthalmopathy.

This chain uses TRBV28 with TRBJ2-3, with 10 bases fitting TRBD1. Material: peripheral blood mononuclear cells (PBMCs), obtained at new diagnosis, from a patient treated with antithyroid drugs. This receptor was obtained from a man younger than 35 with Graves disease. CDR3 DNA sequence: TGTGCCAGCAGTTTCGGGACAGGGGGCACAGATACGCAGTATTTT. It is translated as CASSFGTGGTDTQYF.